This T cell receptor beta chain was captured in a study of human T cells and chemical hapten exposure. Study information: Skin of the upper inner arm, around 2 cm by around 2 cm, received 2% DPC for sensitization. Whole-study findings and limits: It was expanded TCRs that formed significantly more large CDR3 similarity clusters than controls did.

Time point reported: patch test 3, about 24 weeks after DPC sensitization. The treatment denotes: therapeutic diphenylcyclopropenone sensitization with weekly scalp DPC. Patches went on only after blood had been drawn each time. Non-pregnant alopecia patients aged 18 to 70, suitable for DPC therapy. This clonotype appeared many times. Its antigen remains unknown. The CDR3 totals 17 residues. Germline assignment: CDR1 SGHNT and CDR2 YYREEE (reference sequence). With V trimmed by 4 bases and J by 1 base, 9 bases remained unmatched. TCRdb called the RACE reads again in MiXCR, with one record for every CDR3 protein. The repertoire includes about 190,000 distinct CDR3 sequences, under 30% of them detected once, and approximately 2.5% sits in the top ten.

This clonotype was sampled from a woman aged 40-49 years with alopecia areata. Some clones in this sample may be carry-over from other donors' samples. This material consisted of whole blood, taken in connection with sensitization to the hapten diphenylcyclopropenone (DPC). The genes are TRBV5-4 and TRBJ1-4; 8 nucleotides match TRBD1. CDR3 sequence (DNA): TGTGCCAGCAGCCCCGCGCCTGACAGGGGAACTAATGAAAAACTGTTTTTT. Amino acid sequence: CASSPAPDRGTNEKLFF.